The 22 T cell receptor beta chains in this list originate from one sample, sequenced in a study of shared clonotypes between healthy human individuals. Data came from immunoSEQ multiplex PCR; TCRdb stores just in-frame clones and leaves some out. Of about 380,000 clones detected, approximately 96% appear once; the ten largest clones hold 0.25% to 0.35%. Material: memory CD8+ T cells sorted from blood. Subset indicated: CD45RO+ cells pooled with CCR7-negative TemRA cells. These TCRs come from a man in his thirties or forties in good health.

The V gene is TRBV11-2, the J gene TRBJ2-2; 8 nucleotides agree with TRBD1. Looked up from germline, CDR1 is SGHAT and CDR2 is FQNNGV. CDR3 length: 14 amino acids. The V gene end was trimmed by 4 bases and the J gene end by 5 bases; junction bases not matched to a gene: 3. CDR3 nucleotides: TGTGCCAGCAGCTGGAGGACAGGGACCGGGGAGCTGTTTTTT. This sequence encodes CASSWRTGTGELFF.

This clone was recorded a few times. The chain combines TRBV5-4 with TRBJ1-3; no reliable D call. This CDR3 is 13 amino acids long. V was cut by 2 bases and J by 0 bases, with 3 bases left in between. Germline-derived CDR1 and CDR2 are SGHNT and YYREEE (reference sequence). The CDR3 protein is CASSLHSGNTIYF. In DNA, the CDR3 is TGTGCCAGCAGCTTACACTCTGGAAACACCATATATTTT.

V gene TRBV13 combines with J gene TRBJ2-5; D gene ambiguous. The CDR3 extends over 14 amino acids. Between the trimmed V and J ends, which lost 0 bases and 3 bases, there was a span of 8 bases. Germline values: CDR1 PRHDT, CDR2 FYEKMQ (reference sequence). The DNA of the CDR3 is TGTGCCAGCAGCTTAGGGTGGGCAAAAGAGACCCAGTACTTC. It codes for CASSLGWAKETQYF.

V usage is TRBV2 and J usage is TRBJ2-1; D remains unclear. The CDR3 runs to 13 residues. CDR1 SNHLY and CDR2 FYNNEI come from the germline V gene. The germline V and J ends were trimmed by 3 bases and 2 bases, with 5 bases remaining between them. The CDR3 region is CASSDLAYNEQFF. The CDR3 DNA sequence: TGTGCCAGCAGTGATTTAGCCTACAATGAGCAGTTCTTC.

The chain joins TRBV10-1 to TRBJ2-3; no clear D gene. The length of the CDR3 is 12 residues. Trimming removed 6 bases from V and 2 bases from J, with 6 bases in between. Germline V CDR1 and CDR2: WNHNN, SYGVQD (reference sequence). The CDR3 region has the DNA TGCGCCAGCAGCGCCTACACAGATACGCAGTATTTT. Protein product: CASSAYTDTQYF.

As concerns this clone: Different DNA sequences within this sample yield the same CDR3. The gene calls are TRBV6-1 and TRBJ2-7; 7 bases align to TRBD1. V trimming: 6 bases; J trimming: 1 base; junction bases outside the gene matches: 0. The CDR3 has 12 residues. The germline gives CDR1 MNHNS, CDR2 SASEGT. In DNA, the CDR3 is TGTGCCAGCAGACAGGGGTCCTACGAGCAGTACTTC. It is translated as CASRQGSYEQYF.

The V and J genes are TRBV7-8 and TRBJ1-3, with 9 bases fitting TRBD1. Looked up from germline, CDR1 is SGHVS and CDR2 is FQNEAQ. Trimming removed 4 bases from V and 0 bases from J; junction bases left unmatched: 4. This CDR3 is 16 amino acids long. DNA of the CDR3: TGTGCCAGCAGCTGGGACAGGGCCAGCTCTGGAAACACCATATATTTT. Residues: CASSWDRASSGNTIYF. Looking up the rest from reference TRBV7-8 and TRBJ1-3 gives the full variable domain: GAGVSQSPRYKVAKRGQDVALRCDPISGHVSLFWYQQALGQGPEFLTYFQNEAQLDKSGLPSDRFFAERPEGSVSTLKIQRTQQEDSAVYLCASSWDRASSGNTIYFGEGSWLTVV.

The chain is built from TRBV30 and TRBJ1-2; tentatively, D is TRBD1 (6 bases). The CDR3 runs 13 residues. V was clipped by 2 bases and J by 4 bases, with 11 bases between them. Per the germline V gene, CDR1 is GTSNPN and CDR2 is SVGIG (reference sequence). The CDR3 bases are TGTGCCTGGAGTAGGGACATACGCTATGGCTACACCTTC. This translates into CAWSRDIRYGYTF.

The V call is TRBV6-1, the J call TRBJ2-1; 9 bases are a match to TRBD2. CDR3 length: 12 amino acids. Germline V CDR1 and CDR2: MNHNS, SASEGT. The V gene end was trimmed by 5 bases and the J gene end by 9 bases; junction bases not matched to a gene: 2. The CDR3 region is CASSRAGGEQFF. The CDR3 DNA reads as TGTGCCAGCAGTCGAGCGGGAGGTGAGCAGTTCTTC.

This clone was seen just once. The chain carries TRBV5-1 and TRBJ2-3, with unresolved D. The CDR3 covers 15 residues. The V gene's germline CDR1 is SGHRS and CDR2 YFSETQ. Trimming shortened V by 0 bases and J by 2 bases, and 10 bases separated the two germline ends. Written as DNA, the CDR3 is TGCGCCAGCAGCTTGGGACTTCCATCCACAGATACGCAGTATTTT. This encodes CASSLGLPSTDTQYF.

This chain connects TRBV30 to TRBJ2-5; the D is unclear. The V end lost 0 bases, the J end lost 6 bases, and 8 bases lay between the germline ends. Looked up from germline, CDR1 is GTSNPN and CDR2 is SVGIG (reference sequence). This CDR3 spans 12 amino acids. CDR3: CAWSVTIKTQYF. The CDR3 DNA sequence: TGTGCCTGGAGTGTAACAATAAAGACCCAGTACTTC.

The J gene is TRBJ1-5, the V gene TRBV27; D is undetermined. This CDR3 comprises 13 residues. Looked up from germline, CDR1 is MNHEY and CDR2 is SMNVEV (reference sequence). V lost 2 bases to trimming and J lost 5 bases, with 7 bases between them. CDR3 region: CASSLGAHQPQHF. The CDR3 nucleotides are TGTGCCAGCAGTTTAGGAGCCCATCAGCCCCAGCATTTT.

V is TRBV30 and J is TRBJ2-5; D might be TRBD2 (5 bases). Deletions cut 0 bases from V and 5 bases from J, with 10 bases between. Germline V CDR1 and CDR2: GTSNPN, SVGIG (reference sequence). The CDR3 length is 13 residues. The CDR3 loop is CAWSVLPGETQYF. Here the CDR3 DNA reads TGTGCCTGGAGTGTATTGCCGGGGGAGACCCAGTACTTC.

The CDR3 is CATSRVGRGWQETQYF. The CDR3 nucleotides are TGTGCCACCAGCAGAGTAGGGAGGGGGTGGCAAGAGACCCAGTACTTC. The chain combines TRBV15 with TRBJ2-5, with D tentatively TRBD2 (7 bases). The ends were cut back, 1 base at V and 2 bases at J, with 14 bases in the middle. The germline CDR1 and CDR2 sequences are LNHNV and YYDKDF (reference sequence). The CDR3 runs 16 residues.

The chain uses TRBV11-2 and TRBJ1-5, with a weak D call TRBD1 (5 bases). The germline V and J ends were trimmed by 2 bases and 5 bases, with 16 bases remaining between them. Germline CDR1 reads SGHAT; CDR2 reads FQNNGV. This CDR3 contains 16 residues. The CDR3 DNA follows: TGTGCCAGCAGCTTATTTGGCGCCGGGACCGATCAGCCCCAGCATTTT. Translating it yields CASSLFGAGTDQPQHF.

V usage is TRBV2 and J usage is TRBJ2-7; the D gene could be TRBD1 or TRBD2 (5 bases each). This CDR3 comprises 15 residues. Germline V gene sequence: CDR1 SNHLY, CDR2 FYNNEI. Deletions cut 6 bases from V and 3 bases from J, with 18 bases between. For the CDR3, the DNA is TGTGCCAGCAGGGGACGGACTCAAACCATCTACGAGCAGTACTTC. Protein: CASRGRTQTIYEQYF.

In the case of this clone: In the same sample, other DNA sequences code for this CDR3. The rearrangement uses TRBV6-5 and TRBJ1-2; D perhaps matches TRBD1 (5 bases). Trimming shortened V by 0 bases and J by 8 bases, and 10 bases separated the two germline ends. The CDR3 extends over 13 amino acids. Germline assignment: CDR1 MNHEY and CDR2 SVGAGI. This chain's CDR3 is CASSYSGVGGYTF. The CDR3 DNA reads TGTGCCAGCAGTTACTCGGGGGTAGGAGGCTACACCTTC.

The V and J genes are TRBV10-1 and TRBJ2-2, with D unresolved. Germline lookup yields CDR1 WNHNN and CDR2 SYGVQD (reference sequence). This CDR3 spans 13 amino acids. The germline V and J ends were trimmed by 5 bases and 4 bases, with 8 bases remaining between them. CDR3 loop: CASSSDSTGELFF. CDR3 sequence (DNA): TGCGCCAGCAGTTCCGACTCCACCGGGGAGCTGTTTTTT.

CDR3 in DNA: TGTGCCAGCAGCTTATCCAGACTAGCGGGGGGGAGCAACGAGCAGTACTTC. This gives the protein CASSLSRLAGGSNEQYF. J is TRBJ2-7 and V is TRBV7-9; TRBD2 aligns across 14 bases. From germline, CDR1 is SEHNR and CDR2 FQNEAQ (reference sequence). This CDR3 contains 17 residues. The junction had 8 bases not matched to a gene; V was cut back by 2 bases and J by 5 bases.

This clone has a single count. The rearrangement uses TRBV27 and TRBJ2-1; 7 positions match TRBD2. The CDR3 is 13 residues long. Trimming at V came to 2 bases and at J to 5 bases, leaving 0 bases not matched to a gene. Germline-derived CDR1 and CDR2 are MNHEY and SMNVEV (reference sequence). CDR3 region: CASSLTSDNEQFF. As DNA, the CDR3 is TGTGCCAGCAGTTTAACTAGCGACAATGAGCAGTTCTTC.

The chain recombines TRBV28 with TRBJ1-2, with D uncertain. V lost 7 bases and J 1 base, leaving 13 bases between the germline ends. CDR3 length equals 14 residues. The germline CDR1 and CDR2 sequences are MDHEN and SYDVKM. In DNA, the CDR3 is TGTGCCAGCACCTCGGGATGGGTTAACTATGGCTACACCTTC. This gives the protein CASTSGWVNYGYTF.

The gene calls are TRBV4-2 and TRBJ2-7, with a weak D call TRBD1 (5 bases). Germline CDR1 LGHNA, CDR2 YNFKEQ. The CDR3 sequence is 15 residues long. Trimming stripped 1 base from V and 5 bases from J, with 15 bases between. The CDR3 is CASSQVAGFEDEQYF. DNA of the CDR3: TGTGCCAGCAGCCAAGTCGCAGGGTTTGAGGACGAGCAGTACTTC.